The clone carrying this T cell receptor beta chain was recorded many times. What it binds is not known. Study-wide points: In terms of TCR gene usage, tumor memory CD4+ T cells clustered together with blood and lymph node memory CD4+ cells, as well as with lymph node naive CD4+ cells. Tumor-infiltrating Treg TCR alpha and beta sequences overlapped most with tumor naive CD4+ T cells, then blood naive. The larger cohort examined one V-J beta rearrangement, not whole repertoires.

Cells sorted as Tregs were CD4+, CD25+ and CD127-/low. The CDR3 spans 14 residues. The V end was cut by 6 bases, the J end by 6 bases, with 17 bases between. Germline V CDR1 and CDR2: MNHEY, SMNVEV (reference sequence). After constant-region reverse-primer amplification, full-length variable regions underwent semi-nested PCR with Nested Universal Primer A. MiXCR was run by TCRdb on the 5' RACE reads, yielding one entry per CDR3 protein. The data hold 10,000 or so distinct CDR3 sequences, with roughly 25% observed a single time. This chain connects TRBV27 to TRBJ1-1, with a weak D call TRBD1 (5 bases). This clonotype was obtained from a female donor with breast cancer. Sequenced input: Tregs sorted from blood. CDR3 loop: CASSDGQGDAEAFF. For the CDR3, the DNA is TGTGCCAGCAGCGATGGGCAGGGAGATGCTGAAGCTTTCTTT.